Here is one TCR beta chain with its context. Its matching antigen is unknown. These data are taken from a study of T cell responses to AZD1222 COVID-19 vaccine. Notes on the study in general: White British ancestry dominated among donors, who included more females, and clonal diversity was possibly underestimated. The reported proportion of spike-specific TCRs targeting unmutated variant regions was nearly half.

Trimming stripped 0 bases from V and 5 bases from J, with 8 bases between. From germline, CDR1 is SGHRS and CDR2 YFSETQ. CDR3 size: 13 residues. Some second doses came at about 4 weeks and others at about 12 weeks; these were pooled. Generated by immunoSEQ multiplex PCR, the TCRdb table keeps only in-frame clones and is missing some. The data contain roughly 120,000 clones, about 88% of them singletons. V gene TRBV5-1 combines with J gene TRBJ1-1, with a tentative D call TRBD1 (5 bases). The sample in question was peripheral blood, obtained 28 days after the second AZD1222 dose. The TCR comes from an adult who received the AZD1222 COVID-19 vaccine. The CDR3, as DNA: TGCGCCAGCAGCTTGGCAGGGAGGACTGAAGCTTTCTTT. It translates to CASSLAGRTEAFF.